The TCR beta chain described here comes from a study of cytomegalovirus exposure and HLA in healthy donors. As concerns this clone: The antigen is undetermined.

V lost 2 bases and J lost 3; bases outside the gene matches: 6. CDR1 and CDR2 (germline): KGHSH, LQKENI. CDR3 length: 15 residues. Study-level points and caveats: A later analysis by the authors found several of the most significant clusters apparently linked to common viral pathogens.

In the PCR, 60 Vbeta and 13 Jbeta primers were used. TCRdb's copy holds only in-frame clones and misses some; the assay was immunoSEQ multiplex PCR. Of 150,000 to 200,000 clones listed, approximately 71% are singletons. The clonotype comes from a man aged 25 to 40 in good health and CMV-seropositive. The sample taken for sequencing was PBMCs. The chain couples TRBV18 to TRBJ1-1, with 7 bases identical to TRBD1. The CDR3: CASSPEGAQDTEAFF. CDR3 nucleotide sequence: TGTGCCAGCTCACCAGAGGGGGCGCAGGACACTGAAGCTTTCTTT.